Sequencing of this TCR beta chain was carried out in a study of vaccination and CD4 T cells after COVID-19. A note on this clonotype: What it binds is unknown.

Treatment specified: approximately 11-day PBMC culture with coronavirus spike peptide pools or control peptides (ViraFEST assay). Following expansion of antigen-specific T cells with peptide pools, ViraFEST then sequenced TCRs. Looked up from germline, CDR1 is SNHLY and CDR2 is FYNNEI. The CDR3 is made up of 13 amino acids. With 2 bases removed from V and 2 bases from J, the gap between germline ends came to 7 bases. Sequencing of cultured CD4+ T cell DNA used the Oncomine TCR Beta short-read assay. MiXCR, applied by TCRdb to the PCR reads, yields one record per CDR3 protein. This table holds about 4,000 distinct CDR3 sequences, roughly 40% found once.

The sequencing input was CD4+ T cells from blood, cultured in vitro. The rearrangement links TRBV2 to TRBJ2-7; D might be TRBD1 (6 bases). The clonotype originates from a human donor who had recovered from COVID-19. The CDR3 DNA is TGTGCCAGCAGTGAACGGGACACCTACGAGCAGTACTTC. It encodes CASSERDTYEQYF.